These 21 T cell receptor beta chains were all obtained from the same sample, sequenced in a study of long-term antiretroviral therapy in people with HIV. Researchers report immunoSEQ v3.0 was run at survey level. Clones were read by immunoSEQ multiplex PCR, and TCRdb kept only the in-frame ones, dropping some. In the table there are over 25,000 clones, around 84% of which are singletons. The sample here was unsorted PBMCs, taken 0.8 years after starting antiretroviral therapy. These receptors all come from a woman aged 25 to 45 with HIV.

The chain combines TRBV7-9 with TRBJ2-1; TRBD1 might be the D (6 bases). V lost 4 bases, J lost 4 bases, and 11 bases lay in between. Per the germline V gene, CDR1 is SEHNR and CDR2 is FQNEAQ (reference sequence). This CDR3 is built from 14 residues. This chain's CDR3 is CASSSTDRYNEQFF. DNA of the CDR3: TGTGCCAGCAGCTCGACCGACAGGTACAATGAGCAGTTCTTC.

This chain uses TRBV2 with TRBJ2-7; D call uncertain. The CDR3 has 10 amino acids. V gave up 3 bases and J gave up 4 bases, with 1 base separating them. Germline V gives CDR1 SNHLY, CDR2 FYNNEI. The CDR3 sequence: CASSDYEQYF. For the CDR3, the DNA is TGTGCCAGCAGTGATTACGAGCAGTACTTC.

The chain combines TRBV6-1 with TRBJ2-7; D remains unclear. Trimming removed 3 bases from V and 2 bases from J, with 5 bases in between. The CDR3 runs to 12 residues. The germline gives CDR1 MNHNS, CDR2 SASEGT. For the CDR3, the DNA is TGTGCCAGCAGTGATGGTACCTACGAGCAGTACTTC. It encodes CASSDGTYEQYF.

This sequence joins TRBV27 and TRBJ2-3; D is possibly TRBD1 or TRBD2 (6 bases each). Deletions cut 5 bases from V and 5 bases from J, with 20 bases between. The length of the CDR3 is 16 residues. The germline gives CDR1 MNHEY, CDR2 SMNVEV (reference sequence). In DNA form, the CDR3 reads TGTGCCAGCAGTACCTCGTTGAGGAGGGGGGTAGATACGCAGTATTTT. It is translated as CASSTSLRRGVDTQYF.

The chain links TRBV27 to TRBJ1-2; 8 bases are shared with TRBD1. The J segment lost 5 bases and the V segment lost 1 base, leaving 12 bases of the junction unmatched. The CDR3 runs 17 residues. Germline V gives CDR1 MNHEY, CDR2 SMNVEV (reference sequence). CDR3 DNA sequence: TGTGCCAGCAGTTTATGGTTTCGACAGGGGATCGTTTATGGCTACACCTTC. It is translated as CASSLWFRQGIVYGYTF.

The chain combines TRBV5-1 with TRBJ2-5; unclear D gene. V was cut by 2 bases and J by 3 bases, with 14 bases left in between. Looked up from germline, CDR1 is SGHRS and CDR2 is YFSETQ. The CDR3 is made up of 15 amino acids. The CDR3 nucleotides are TGCGCCAGCAGCTTCTCTGCTGCTACTGAAGAGACCCAGTACTTC. This encodes CASSFSAATEETQYF.

The chain links TRBV10-3 to TRBJ2-2; D is perhaps TRBD1 or TRBD2 (6 bases each). The CDR3 extends over 14 amino acids. Trimming removed 10 bases at V and 2 bases at J, with 14 bases between. Germline lookup yields CDR1 ENHRY and CDR2 SYGVKD. CDR3: CASCGTHNTGELFF. The CDR3 coding sequence is TGTGCCAGCTGCGGGACACATAACACCGGGGAGCTGTTTTTT.

This chain uses TRBV9 with TRBJ2-6; D ambiguous. Trimming stripped 1 base from V and 0 bases from J, with 5 bases between. The CDR3 contains 15 residues. Looked up from germline, CDR1 is SGDLS and CDR2 is YYNGEE. The CDR3 sequence is CASSVRTSGANVLTF. The CDR3 nucleotides are TGTGCCAGCAGCGTAAGAACCTCTGGGGCCAACGTCCTGACTTTC.

This clone was seen only once. The chain employs TRBV6-6 and TRBJ2-4; D remains ambiguous. Per germline, CDR1 MNHNY and CDR2 SVGAGI (reference sequence). The CDR3 extends over 14 amino acids. The germline V and J ends were trimmed by 2 bases and 6 bases, with 11 bases remaining between them. The CDR3 DNA sequence: TGTGCCAGCAGTTACGGTACGGATATAAACATTCAGTACTTC. Translating it yields CASSYGTDINIQYF.

The gene calls are TRBV6-5 and TRBJ1-1; D is unclear. Trimming took 6 bases from V and 11 from J, leaving 13 bases between them. CDR1 and CDR2 (germline): MNHEY, SVGAGI. This CDR3 has 11 residues. For the CDR3, the DNA is TGTGCCAGCAGCTGGGGTCGGCGCGCTTTCTTT. Translation: CASSWGRRAFF.

This chain links TRBV14 with TRBJ2-1; D may be TRBD1 (5 bases). V lost 2 bases and J lost 7, with 15 bases in between. Germline loops: CDR1 SGHDN, CDR2 FVKESK. This CDR3 contains 15 residues. The CDR3: CASSQPGHTENEQFF. The DNA of the CDR3 is TGTGCCAGCAGCCAACCCGGACACACGGAAAATGAGCAGTTCTTC.

The chain recombines TRBV28 with TRBJ1-2; perhaps TRBD1 as D (6 bases). Trimming pared 5 bases from V and 2 bases from J, leaving 15 bases between. The CDR3 is made up of 15 amino acids. In germline, CDR1 is MDHEN, CDR2 SYDVKM. CDR3 sequence reads: CASSLTTGGNYGYTF. The DNA for the CDR3 is TGTGCCAGCAGTCTAACGACAGGAGGGAACTATGGCTACACCTTC.

This clone has more than one count but fewer than ten. The chain joins TRBV2 to TRBJ1-2, with D unresolved. Germline V gene sequence: CDR1 SNHLY, CDR2 FYNNEI. This CDR3 has 14 amino acids. V was shortened by 8 bases and J by 8 bases, with 21 bases between the two germline ends. The DNA of the CDR3 is TGTGCCAGCCCCGCGTACGGACCCTTAGGAGGCTACACCTTC. Amino acid sequence: CASPAYGPLGGYTF.

The count of this clone is one. This chain connects TRBV5-1 to TRBJ1-1; D not certain. Germline assignment: CDR1 SGHRS and CDR2 YFSETQ. CDR3 length: 11 residues. V was clipped by 0 bases and J by 7 bases, with 4 bases between them. The CDR3 is CASSLESEAFF. DNA for the CDR3: TGCGCCAGCAGCTTGGAAAGTGAAGCTTTCTTT.

This chain links TRBV5-1 with TRBJ1-1; D is unclear. The CDR3 runs to 13 residues. V lost 1 base to trimming and J lost 0 bases, with 4 bases between them. CDR1 is SGHRS, CDR2 YFSETQ, per germline. The CDR3 sequence: CASSLTLNTEAFF. The CDR3 DNA sequence: TGCGCCAGCAGCTTGACATTGAACACTGAAGCTTTCTTT.

The rearrangement joins TRBV5-1 to TRBJ2-7, with 10 bases lining up with TRBD1. Trimming took 5 bases from V and 2 from J; bases not matched to a gene: 7. The germline gives CDR1 SGHRS, CDR2 YFSETQ. This CDR3 comprises 15 residues. For the CDR3, the DNA is TGCGCCAGCAGTACTAGGACAGGGGGGACCTACGAGCAGTACTTC. Translation gives CASSTRTGGTYEQYF.

The rearrangement joins TRBV7-9 to TRBJ1-1; 8 bases are a match to TRBD1. Germline CDR1 is SEHNR and CDR2 is FQNEAQ (reference sequence). The CDR3 totals 17 residues. The V and J ends lost 5 bases and 0 bases, in that order; junction bases with no gene match: 11. CDR3 residues: CASSGGDMGQVNTEAFF. CDR3 DNA: TGTGCCAGCAGCGGGGGCGACATGGGACAGGTGAACACTGAAGCTTTCTTT. Variable domain in full (rest from reference TRBV7-9 and TRBJ1-1): DTGVSQNPRHKITKRGQNVTFRCDPISEHNRLYWYRQTLGQGPEFLTYFQNEAQLEKSRLLSDRFSAERPKGSFSTLEIQRTEQGDSAMYLCASSGGDMGQVNTEAFFGQGTRLTVV.

This clone was counted only a few times. This chain joins TRBV4-2 and TRBJ1-2, with 7 bases lining up with TRBD1. The CDR3 totals 18 residues. V shed 0 bases and J 2 bases; nucleotides not matched to a gene: 12. Germline lookup yields CDR1 LGHNA and CDR2 YNFKEQ. The CDR3 region has the DNA TGTGCCAGCAGCCAAGATAGGATGGAGGGGGCAGGGAACTATGGCTACACCTTC. Protein: CASSQDRMEGAGNYGYTF.

The chain employs TRBV11-3 and TRBJ2-7; D gene unclear. Germline V gene lookup returns CDR1 SGHNT and CDR2 YENEEA. V was trimmed by 5 bases and J by 1 base, leaving 12 bases between them. The CDR3 is 14 amino acids. Written as DNA, the CDR3 is TGTGCCAGCAGCCAAAGAGAAGGGTCCTACGAGCAGTACTTC. It codes for CASSQREGSYEQYF.

V is TRBV10-1 and J is TRBJ1-4; D not resolved. Trimming took off 11 bases at V and 4 bases at J, with 14 bases between the two ends. The CDR3 has 13 amino acids. CDR1 WNHNN and CDR2 SYGVQD come from the germline V gene (reference sequence). The CDR3 DNA is TGCGCCGCAAAATCGGCGCTTAATGAAAAACTGTTTTTT. Translated, it gives CAAKSALNEKLFF.

The chain joins TRBV7-9 to TRBJ1-1, with 7 bases fitting TRBD1. Germline V gene data show CDR1 as SEHNR and CDR2 as FQNEAQ (reference sequence). CDR3 length: 15 amino acids. The J segment lost 3 bases and the V segment lost 6 bases, leaving 10 bases of the junction unmatched. The CDR3 reads CASSRRTGRYTEAFF. Here the CDR3 DNA reads TGTGCCAGCAGTCGTAGGACAGGACGATACACTGAAGCTTTCTTT.